Listed below are T cell receptor beta chains from one sample, sequenced in a study of CD8+ T cells in alopecia areata. Repertoires were generated with immunoSEQ multiplex PCR, while TCRdb's copy carries only in-frame clones and drops some. This table has more than 200,000 clones, roughly 69% appearing once. This material consisted of CD4+ T cells sorted from blood, taken at week 0. Receptors originate from a human donor with alopecia areata. Each CDR3 is given with its conserved first and last residue. Each record gives: V gene, CDR3 length, CDR3 protein.

TRBV4-3,14,CASSQGVANEKLFF
TRBV6-1,17,CASSALPGGIQPGEQYF
TRBV11-3,18,CASSLAHSLGLAKNIQYF
TRBV5-1,15,CASSLEGGVFHEQYF
TRBV29-1,14,CSVQTSGDQETQYF
TRBV6-5,14,CASLVAGGTGELFF
TRBV7-9,14,CASSLGQNTYEQYF
TRBV30,14,CAWKVRYSNQPQHF
TRBV7-9,15,CASSSGQGVGDTQYF
TRBV29-1,12,CSVRTSTDTQYF
TRBV30,14,CAWGNGGANEKLFF
TRBV18,12,CASSLEYNEQFF
TRBV9,16,CASSVGPGGSYNEQFF
TRBV6-5,14,CATQGQGGNQPQHF
TRBV4-1,15,CASSLSGTGREKLFF
TRBV14,13,CASSQGVRSPLHF
TRBV29-1,12,CSVEYGPEKLFF